This TCR beta chain was observed in a study of blood T cell repertoires in COVID-19. Overall study context: Sources were T cells, B-cell-depleted T cells, or PBMCs; the material itself was cDNA or gDNA.

Profiled with immunoSEQ multiplex PCR; TCRdb holds only in-frame clones, not every one. Seen here are roughly 220,000 clones, 65% to 90% observed once, and the top ten hold 3.5% to 4.5%. To note about this clone: Sequence at one end of the junction differs from germline and may be a read error.

CDR1 is SGHDT and CDR2 is YYEEEE in the germline V gene. The CDR3 totals 14 residues. This clonotype was sampled from a middle-aged woman with acute COVID-19. The rearrangement links TRBV5-6 to TRBJ1-2, with D perhaps matching TRBD1 (6 bases). What was sequenced was PBMCs or T cells enriched from blood (not recorded which). The CDR3 loop reads CASRLGGYDYGYTF. DNA for the CDR3: TGTGCCAGCAGATTGGGGGGCTACGACTATGGCTACACCTTC.